The 26 T cell receptor beta chains below were found in one sample sequenced in a study of blood T cell repertoires in COVID-19 (dated by TCRdb to between 2020 and 2021). Receptor amplification or capture employed the immunoSEQ multiplex PCR assay. The immuneACCESS repertoire file appears here via TCRdb, limited to in-frame rearrangements. These files lack a portion of the clones; in checked studies, under half of the deficit traces to unresolved V genes, and the cause of the others is not known. In all, the sample holds 300,000 to 400,000 clones, and over 75% of those were seen once. The top ten clones comprise roughly 0.97% of the sample. Specimen: PBMCs or T cells enriched from blood (not recorded which). Source of these receptors: a young woman with acute COVID-19.

This clone was recorded at least ten times. The chain has TRBV5-1 and TRBJ2-7; TRBD1 matches at 7 bases. The germline gives CDR1 SGHRS, CDR2 YFSETQ. The CDR3 extends over 12 amino acids. The V gene end was trimmed by 2 bases and the J gene end by 5 bases; junction bases not matched to a gene: 1. Written as DNA, the CDR3 is TGCGCCAGCAGCTTCGGGACAGACGAGCAGTACTTC. Translation: CASSFGTDEQYF.

This clone was counted a single time. The V call is TRBV29-1, the J call TRBJ1-2, with 8 nucleotides matching TRBD1. V shed 8 bases and J 1 base; nucleotides not matched to a gene: 15. The CDR3 totals 16 residues. Per germline, CDR1 SQVTM and CDR2 ANQGSEA. In DNA, the CDR3 is TGCAGCAGCCTCCCCATCCTACAGGGGGATAACTATGGCTACACCTTC. This codes for CSSLPILQGDNYGYTF.

The V and J genes are TRBV12-3 or TRBV12-4 and TRBJ1-1, with D hard to call. V lost 4 bases to trimming and J lost 2 bases, with 8 bases between them. The CDR3 is made up of 13 amino acids. The CDR3 DNA is TGTGCCAGCAGTTGGCGGGTAAACACTGAAGCTTTCTTT. It translates to CASSWRVNTEAFF.

The rearrangement uses TRBV7-8 and TRBJ1-6; D call uncertain. The CDR3 loop spans 13 amino acids. The germline V gene has CDR1 SGHVS and CDR2 FQNEAQ. Trimming removed 1 base from V and 10 bases from J, with 8 bases in between. CDR3 DNA: TGTGCCAGCAGCTTAGATTTATCGTCACCCCTCCACTTT. Protein sequence: CASSLDLSSPLHF.

The rearrangement links TRBV5-1 to TRBJ2-2; the D is unclear. Germline V lookup: CDR1 SGHRS, CDR2 YFSETQ. This CDR3 region has 14 residues. V was cut by 5 bases and J by 6 bases, with 14 bases left in between. DNA for the CDR3: TGCGCCAGCAGACCGACCTTAGAGGCCGGGGAGCTGTTTTTT. Protein product: CASRPTLEAGELFF.

This chain links TRBV7-9 with TRBJ1-6; no reliable D call. V was shortened by 5 bases and J by 7 bases, with 12 bases between the two germline ends. The CDR3 covers 14 residues. The germline CDR1 and CDR2 sequences are SEHNR and FQNEAQ (reference sequence). CDR3 sequence (DNA): TGTGCCAGCAGCCGCCTACCCAAGAATTCACCCCTCCACTTT. Translated: CASSRLPKNSPLHF.

The chain has TRBV7-6 and TRBJ2-2; 11 nucleotides agree with TRBD2. Germline V CDR1 and CDR2: SGHVS, FNYEAQ. The CDR3 has 19 amino acids. Trimming removed 5 bases from V and 0 bases from J; junction bases left unmatched: 11. CDR3 sequence: CASSTSRLAGGTNTGELFF. Here the CDR3 DNA reads TGTGCCAGCAGCACCTCCCGCCTAGCGGGGGGTACGAACACCGGGGAGCTGTTTTTT.

The chain links TRBV2 to TRBJ1-1; D is possibly TRBD1 (6 bases). This CDR3 spans 15 amino acids. The germline V gene has CDR1 SNHLY and CDR2 FYNNEI. V was clipped by 2 bases and J by 1 base, with 11 bases between them. Here the CDR3 DNA reads TGTGCCAGCAGTGAATGGGGGGGCTCGAACACTGAAGCTTTCTTT. Its protein is CASSEWGGSNTEAFF.

The rearrangement joins TRBV5-6 to TRBJ2-3; D might be TRBD2 (7 bases). CDR1 SGHDT and CDR2 YYEEEE come from the germline V gene. The V and J ends lost 5 bases and 1 base respectively, with 14 bases between them. The CDR3 is made up of 15 amino acids. The CDR3 spells CASSRGGHGTDTQYF. The CDR3 bases are TGTGCCAGCAGTCGCGGGGGACACGGCACAGATACGCAGTATTTT.

This chain links TRBV7-2 with TRBJ2-3, with a weak D call TRBD1 (5 bases). The CDR3 spans 16 residues. Germline V gene sequence: CDR1 SGHTA, CDR2 FQGNSA. Trimming cost V 2 bases and J 2 bases, with 14 bases left between them. The CDR3 protein is CASSLLGLGDTDTQYF. CDR3 DNA sequence: TGTGCCAGCAGCTTATTGGGCCTAGGGGACACAGATACGCAGTATTTT.

The rearrangement uses TRBV27 and TRBJ2-7; 12 bases are a match to TRBD1. The CDR3 is 15 amino acids. The germline V gene encodes CDR1 MNHEY and CDR2 SMNVEV (reference sequence). Trimming at V came to 5 bases and at J to 4 bases, leaving 6 bases not matched to a gene. CDR3 region: CASSPTGQGAYEQYF. In DNA, the CDR3 is TGTGCCAGCAGTCCAACGGGACAGGGGGCATACGAGCAGTACTTC.

The gene calls are TRBV5-8 and TRBJ2-7; weak D call: TRBD1 (5 bases). The CDR3 runs 13 residues. Germline values: CDR1 SGHTS, CDR2 YDEGEE. The V end was cut by 4 bases, the J end by 3 bases, with 11 bases between. CDR3 sequence (DNA): TGTGCCAGCAGCGGCAGGGATGGCTACGAGCAGTACTTC. Protein sequence: CASSGRDGYEQYF.

The genes are TRBV4-1 and TRBJ2-5, with D possibly matching TRBD2 (6 bases). CDR1 and CDR2 from the germline V gene are MGHRA and YSYEKL. This CDR3 comprises 15 residues. The germline V and J ends were trimmed by 1 base and 7 bases, with 16 bases remaining between them. The CDR3 sequence is CASSQVEGPIATQYF. The CDR3 region has the DNA TGCGCCAGCAGCCAAGTGGAGGGGCCGATAGCGACCCAGTACTTC.

This clone has just one count. The rearrangement joins TRBV2 to TRBJ1-5, with 7 bases lining up with TRBD1. The CDR3 is made up of 14 amino acids. With 7 bases clipped from V and 0 bases from J, the junction kept 3 bases outside the gene matches. From germline, CDR1 is SNHLY and CDR2 FYNNEI. CDR3 region: CASMGQTSNQPQHF. The CDR3 nucleotides are TGTGCCAGCATGGGACAGACTAGCAATCAGCCCCAGCATTTT.

This sequence joins TRBV21-1 and TRBJ1-1. TRBV21-1 is a listed pseudogene. The CDR3 covers 15 residues. The CDR3 nucleotides read TGTGCCAGCAGCAAAAGCCATAGTTTCGGTACTGAAGCTTTCTTT. Its protein product is CASSKSHSFGTEAFF.

The chain carries TRBV4-1 and TRBJ2-3, with 8 bases fitting TRBD2. The CDR3 is made up of 17 amino acids. Losses at the gene ends were 2 bases for V and 2 bases for J; bases not matched to a gene: 9. Germline V gene lookup returns CDR1 MGHRA and CDR2 YSYEKL. The CDR3 sequence is CASSQNLRGDHTDTQYF. The CDR3 DNA reads as TGCGCCAGCAGCCAAAACTTGCGGGGGGACCACACAGATACGCAGTATTTT.

The chain is built from TRBV19 and TRBJ2-1; a weak D match, TRBD1 (6 bases). Trimming took off 5 bases at V and 5 bases at J, with 10 bases between the two ends. Germline CDR1 and CDR2: LNHDA and SQIVND (reference sequence). CDR3 size: 13 residues. The CDR3 loop reads CASSFGTNNEQFF. The CDR3 DNA reads TGTGCCAGTAGTTTCGGGACAAACAATGAGCAGTTCTTC.

The J gene is TRBJ2-7, the V gene TRBV5-8, with 10 bases fitting TRBD1. The germline CDR1 and CDR2 sequences are SGHTS and YDEGEE. The CDR3 consists of 17 residues. The ends lost 2 bases at V and 0 bases at J; junction bases unmatched: 8. DNA for the CDR3: TGTGCCAGCAGCTTTGGGACAGGGGACATCTTCTCCTACGAGCAGTACTTC. This gives the protein CASSFGTGDIFSYEQYF. Full variable domain (outside the CDR3, taken from reference TRBV5-8 and TRBJ2-7): EAGVTQSPTHLIKTRGQQATLRCSPISGHTSVYWYQQALGLGLQFLLWYDEGEERNRGNFPPRFSGRQFPNYSSELNVNALELEDSALYLCASSFGTGDIFSYEQYFGPGTRLTVT.

This clone was recorded only once. The chain uses TRBV29-1 and TRBJ2-3; 8 bases agree with TRBD2. The CDR3 extends over 18 amino acids. Germline V lookup: CDR1 SQVTM, CDR2 ANQGSEA. Trimming removed 7 bases from V and 0 bases from J; junction bases left unmatched: 18. The CDR3 DNA is TGCAGCGCCCAACTCTATCCAGCGGGGGTTACTAGCACAGATACGCAGTATTTT. Translating gives CSAQLYPAGVTSTDTQYF.

The chain has TRBV29-1 and TRBJ1-1; D not certain. Germline CDR1 SQVTM, CDR2 ANQGSEA. V dropped 2 bases and J dropped 5 bases, with 6 bases sitting between them. This CDR3 region has 11 residues. The CDR3 DNA follows: TGCAGCGTTGAATCCCAGACTGAAGCTTTCTTT. This encodes CSVESQTEAFF. Drawing the rest from reference TRBV29-1 and TRBJ1-1, the complete variable domain is SAVISQKPSRDICQRGTSLTIQCQVDSQVTMMFWYRQQPGQSLTLIATANQGSEATYESGFVIDKFPISRPNLTFSTLTVSNMSPEDSSIYLCSVESQTEAFFGQGTRLTVV.

The rearrangement uses TRBV7-2 and TRBJ1-1, with D hard to call. The ends were cut back, 6 bases at V and 5 bases at J, with 19 bases in the middle. CDR1 SGHTA and CDR2 FQGNSA come from the germline V gene. The CDR3 totals 15 residues. CDR3 nucleotide sequence: TGTGCCAGCAGTACGGCTGGAGATCCGGTAACTGAAGCTTTCTTT. Protein sequence: CASSTAGDPVTEAFF. Combining the CDR3 with reference TRBV7-2 and TRBJ1-1 gives the whole variable domain GAGVSQSPSNKVTEKGKDVELRCDPISGHTALYWYRQSLGQGLEFLIYFQGNSAPDKSGLPSDRFSAERTGGSVSTLTIQRTQQEDSAVYLCASSTAGDPVTEAFFGQGTRLTVV.

The rearrangement joins TRBV6-5 to TRBJ1-6; the D gene is possibly TRBD1 (6 bases). CDR1 and CDR2 (germline): MNHEY, SVGAGI. The CDR3 spans 15 residues. The V end lost 4 bases, the J end lost 9 bases, and 16 bases lay between the germline ends. Here the CDR3 reads CASSSMTGQVSPLHF. The DNA of the CDR3 is TGTGCCAGCAGTTCCATGACAGGTCAGGTTTCACCCCTCCACTTT.

This clone was seen more than once but under ten times. The CDR3 protein is CASSLRDRGYSSNSPLHF. In DNA, the CDR3 is TGTGCCAGCAGTTTACGGGACAGGGGCTATTCGAGTAATTCACCCCTCCACTTT. The chain has TRBV28 and TRBJ1-6; TRBD1 matches at 10 bases. This CDR3 is 18 amino acids long. Germline V lookup: CDR1 MDHEN, CDR2 SYDVKM. Losses at the gene ends were 2 bases for V and 6 bases for J; bases not matched to a gene: 10.

This chain links TRBV6-5 with TRBJ1-5; possible D gene TRBD1, 5 bases. CDR1 MNHEY and CDR2 SVGAGI come from the germline V gene. V lost 5 bases to trimming and J lost 7 bases, with 12 bases between them. The CDR3 runs to 13 residues. The CDR3 bases are TGTGCCAGCAGTATGGCAGGGTGGCAGCCCCAGCATTTT. As protein: CASSMAGWQPQHF.

A single count supports this clone. The V and J genes are TRBV7-9 and TRBJ1-1, with TRBD1 matching over 8 bases. CDR1 is SEHNR, CDR2 FQNEAQ, per germline (reference sequence). V was pared by 4 bases and J by 3 bases, with 7 bases of the junction left unmatched. The length of the CDR3 is 15 residues. This CDR3 is CASSSQGQGDTEAFF. CDR3 DNA sequence: TGTGCCAGCAGCTCCCAAGGACAGGGTGACACTGAAGCTTTCTTT.

As to this clone: In the same sample, other DNA sequences code for this CDR3. This chain joins TRBV19 and TRBJ2-3, with D tentatively TRBD2 (6 bases). V lost 2 bases to trimming and J lost 2 bases, with 14 bases between them. The V gene's germline CDR1 is LNHDA and CDR2 SQIVND (reference sequence). The CDR3 spans 16 residues. Here the CDR3 reads CASSIFGTGDTDTQYF. The CDR3 bases are TGTGCCAGTAGTATATTCGGGACTGGAGACACAGATACGCAGTATTTT.